The next 25 T cell receptor beta chains were all read from a single sample in a study of T cell responses to AZD1222 COVID-19 vaccine. Measured with immunoSEQ multiplex PCR; TCRdb has only the in-frame clones, and not every one. The sample holds under 55,000 clones, 84% seen once. This specimen consisted of peripheral blood, obtained on day 0 of AZD1222 vaccination. These receptors originate from an adult in good health.

V and J are TRBV30 and TRBJ1-1; D is undetermined. Germline V gene lookup returns CDR1 GTSNPN and CDR2 SVGIG (reference sequence). This CDR3 has 15 residues. V lost 3 bases to trimming and J lost 0 bases, with 14 bases between them. In DNA form, the CDR3 reads TGTGCCTGGAGGATGGAGGGCACAATGAACACTGAAGCTTTCTTT. It encodes CAWRMEGTMNTEAFF.

The chain joins TRBV5-1 to TRBJ2-1, with TRBD2 matching over 12 bases. There are 15 residues in the CDR3. Trimming cost V 0 bases and J 8 bases; bases outside gene matches: 3. Per the germline V gene, CDR1 is SGHRS and CDR2 is YFSETQ. Here the CDR3 reads CASSLGLAGVDEQFF. CDR3 DNA sequence: TGCGCCAGCAGCTTGGGACTAGCGGGAGTCGATGAGCAGTTCTTC.

This chain uses TRBV16 with TRBJ1-2, with D unresolved. Trimming cost V 3 bases and J 2 bases, with 7 bases left between them. Germline values: CDR1 KGHSY, CDR2 FQNENV. The CDR3 spans 13 residues. The CDR3 sequence: CASSQVENYGYTF. The CDR3 nucleotides are TGTGCCAGCAGCCAGGTAGAAAACTATGGCTACACCTTC.

The V call is TRBV16, the J call TRBJ2-7; D is possibly TRBD1 (6 bases). This CDR3 has 15 residues. Germline CDR1 and CDR2: KGHSY and FQNENV. V dropped 4 bases and J dropped 4 bases, with 17 bases sitting between them. This CDR3 reads CASSLSGTSSYEQYF. The CDR3 DNA sequence: TGTGCCAGCAGCCTTTCCGGGACATCGTCTTACGAGCAGTACTTC.

The gene calls are TRBV19 and TRBJ1-6, with 7 nucleotides matching TRBD1. V dropped 3 bases and J dropped 10; count of bases not matched to a gene: 0. In germline, CDR1 is LNHDA, CDR2 SQIVND (reference sequence). CDR3 length: 12 amino acids. The CDR3 loop reads CASSIRGSPLHF. For the CDR3, the DNA is TGTGCCAGTAGTATCAGGGGGTCACCCCTCCACTTT.

V and J are TRBV7-2 and TRBJ1-2; 7 bases are a match to TRBD1. This CDR3 comprises 15 residues. V shed 3 bases, J shed 5 bases, and the junction held 9 bases outside the gene matches. Germline loops: CDR1 SGHTA, CDR2 FQGNSA. CDR3 in DNA: TGTGCCAGCAGCTTTAGTACGACAGGGAAGTATGGCTACACCTTC. It yields the protein CASSFSTTGKYGYTF.

The chain recombines TRBV5-1 with TRBJ2-2; D is undetermined. CDR1 and CDR2 from the germline V gene are SGHRS and YFSETQ. V dropped 5 bases and J dropped 2 bases, with 13 bases sitting between them. The CDR3 covers 15 residues. The CDR3 DNA reads as TGCGCCAGCAGACCTGCCACAGATAACACCGGGGAGCTGTTTTTT. This encodes CASRPATDNTGELFF.

The CDR3 nucleotides read TGCGCCAGCAGCCAAGCCCAACCAGAAGGAGGCTACACCTTC. Amino acid sequence: CASSQAQPEGGYTF. This chain connects TRBV4-1 to TRBJ1-2, with D unresolved. The germline V gene has CDR1 MGHRA and CDR2 YSYEKL. This CDR3 spans 14 amino acids. Trimming shortened V by 1 base and J by 8 bases, and 14 bases separated the two germline ends.

This clone was counted once. The rearrangement links TRBV29-1 to TRBJ1-1; D gene unclear. With 6 bases removed from V and 2 bases from J, the gap between germline ends came to 10 bases. The CDR3 runs to 12 residues. CDR1 is SQVTM, CDR2 ANQGSEA, per germline. The CDR3 DNA reads TGCAGCGTGGGCGGGGAAAACACTGAAGCTTTCTTT. Translating gives CSVGGENTEAFF. Filled out from reference TRBV29-1 and TRBJ1-1, the complete variable domain reads SAVISQKPSRDICQRGTSLTIQCQVDSQVTMMFWYRQQPGQSLTLIATANQGSEATYESGFVIDKFPISRPNLTFSTLTVSNMSPEDSSIYLCSVGGENTEAFFGQGTRLTVV.

For the CDR3, the DNA is TGTGCCAGCAGTTACGGAGATACGCAGTATTTT. Translation: CASSYGDTQYF. The chain has TRBV6-5 and TRBJ2-3; D uncertain. V was pared by 2 bases and J by 5 bases, with 2 bases between. This CDR3 has 11 residues. CDR1 is MNHEY, CDR2 SVGAGI, per germline.

The chain uses TRBV7-6 and TRBJ1-3; 7 bases match TRBD1. The V gene's germline CDR1 is SGHVS and CDR2 FNYEAQ. There are 15 residues in the CDR3. Trimming at V came to 5 bases and at J to 2 bases, leaving 6 bases not matched to a gene. Here the CDR3 DNA reads TGTGCCAGCAGCACATCCGGGACAGCTGGAAACACCATATATTTT. It encodes CASSTSGTAGNTIYF. Full variable domain (outside the CDR3, taken from reference TRBV7-6 and TRBJ1-3): GAGVSQSPRYKVTKRGQDVALRCDPISGHVSLYWYRQALGQGPEFLTYFNYEAQQDKSGLPNDRFSAERPEGSISTLTIQRTEQRDSAMYRCASSTSGTAGNTIYFGEGSWLTVV.

This clone was observed a single time. This chain uses TRBV28 with TRBJ2-2; D may be TRBD2 (5 bases). The CDR3 runs 12 residues. Germline assignment: CDR1 MDHEN and CDR2 SYDVKM. V was trimmed by 5 bases and J by 10 bases, leaving 11 bases between them. The CDR3 reads CASSVSREELFF. The CDR3 region has the DNA TGTGCCAGCAGTGTTTCGAGGGAGGAGCTGTTTTTT.

The rearrangement links TRBV3-1 (or the pseudogene TRBV3-2) to TRBJ2-1; 10 bases fit TRBD2. CDR3 length: 19 amino acids. The germline V gene has CDR1 LGHDT and CDR2 YNNKEL (reference sequence). V was pared by 0 bases and J by 6 bases, with 14 bases of the junction left unmatched. The CDR3 DNA reads TGTGCCAGCAGCCAAGATTGGGGTCTTCTAGCGGGAGAGGGCAATGAGCAGTTCTTC. Translation: CASSQDWGLLAGEGNEQFF.

This clone occurred once. This chain connects TRBV6-1 to TRBJ1-2; D gene uncertain. CDR1 and CDR2 from the germline V gene are MNHNS and SASEGT. This CDR3 is built from 13 residues. V shed 2 bases and J shed 5 bases, with 9 bases lying between them. In DNA, the CDR3 is TGTGCCAGCAGTGAACTGGCCGGATATGGCTACACCTTC. Amino acids: CASSELAGYGYTF.

The chain combines TRBV11-2 with TRBJ2-2; 8 nucleotides match TRBD1. CDR1 is SGHAT, CDR2 FQNNGV, per germline. With V trimmed by 7 bases and J by 2 bases, 6 bases remained unmatched. This CDR3 has 15 residues. The CDR3 here is CASTIGQGNTGELFF. The CDR3 nucleotides read TGTGCCAGCACCATAGGACAGGGCAACACCGGGGAGCTGTTTTTT.

The chain recombines TRBV15 with TRBJ2-5, with 8 bases that match TRBD2. Germline V gene sequence: CDR1 LNHNV, CDR2 YYDKDF (reference sequence). J gave up 4 bases and V 1 base, and 14 bases lay outside the gene matches. CDR3 length: 18 amino acids. The CDR3 DNA reads TGTGCCACCAGCAGAGTACTAAGCGGGAGTGGGGAGGGAGAGACCCAGTACTTC. As protein: CATSRVLSGSGEGETQYF.

This clone is a singleton in its sample. This sequence joins TRBV2 and TRBJ1-2; 7 positions agree with TRBD1. After removal of 8 bases from V and 1 base from J, the junction contained 7 bases not matched to a gene. There are 14 residues in the CDR3. Germline CDR1 and CDR2: SNHLY and FYNNEI. The CDR3 coding sequence is TGTGCCAGCGGGGACAGCGTTTTTAACTATGGCTACACCTTC. The encoded protein is CASGDSVFNYGYTF. Complete variable domain (other parts from reference TRBV2 and TRBJ1-2): EPEVTQTPSHQVTQMGQEVILRCVPISNHLYFYWYRQILGQKVEFLVSFYNNEISEKSEIFDDQFSVERPDGSNFTLKIRSTKLEDSAMYFCASGDSVFNYGYTFGSGTRLTVV.

The chain joins TRBV28 to TRBJ2-7; D could derive from TRBD1 or TRBD2 (7 bases each). The germline V gene encodes CDR1 MDHEN and CDR2 SYDVKM. Trimming cost V 3 bases and J 4 bases, with 19 bases left between them. The CDR3 totals 16 residues. In DNA form, the CDR3 reads TGTGCCAGCAGTTTCCAGGGGGGGACAGCCTCTTACGAGCAGTACTTC. The encoded protein is CASSFQGGTASYEQYF.

V is TRBV30 and J is TRBJ1-2; 7 positions agree with TRBD1. The germline V gene has CDR1 GTSNPN and CDR2 SVGIG (reference sequence). The CDR3 spans 13 residues. The ends lost 0 bases at V and 6 bases at J; junction bases unmatched: 4. The CDR3 coding sequence is TGTGCCTGGAGTGTAAGACAGGGACATGGCTACACCTTC. Translating gives CAWSVRQGHGYTF.

This clone came up once. The chain recombines TRBV7-6 with TRBJ2-1, with 8 bases that match TRBD1. The CDR3 is made up of 11 amino acids. Germline V gene sequence: CDR1 SGHVS, CDR2 FNYEAQ. Losses at the gene ends were 4 bases for V and 15 bases for J; bases not matched to a gene: 5. CDR3 nucleotides: TGTGCCAGCAGCTCCAACAGGGGGGTGTTCTTC. This gives the protein CASSSNRGVFF.

The chain joins TRBV12-5 to TRBJ1-1; no reliable D call. In germline, CDR1 is LGHNT, CDR2 FRNRAP. V shed 7 bases and J shed 4 bases, with 7 bases lying between them. The CDR3 consists of 11 residues. CDR3 loop: CASALGTEAFF. In DNA, the CDR3 is TGTGCTAGTGCGCTAGGCACTGAAGCTTTCTTT.

The chain uses TRBV5-4 and TRBJ1-2, with unresolved D. This CDR3 has 13 residues. V was clipped by 7 bases and J by 1 base, with 11 bases between them. From germline, CDR1 is SGHNT and CDR2 YYREEE (reference sequence). CDR3 loop: CASRGRNNYGYTF. DNA of the CDR3: TGTGCCAGCCGCGGGCGGAATAACTATGGCTACACCTTC.

The table lists this clone with a few counts. V and J are TRBV19 and TRBJ2-7; a weak D match, TRBD2 (6 bases). CDR1 LNHDA and CDR2 SQIVND come from the germline V gene (reference sequence). The CDR3 has 14 residues. Trimming removed 3 bases at V and 3 bases at J, with 12 bases between. The DNA for the CDR3 is TGTGCCAGTAGTATGGGGTTCGGGGGCTACGAGCAGTACTTC. It codes for CASSMGFGGYEQYF.

CDR3 protein: CASSEYEGTYNEQFF. CDR3 sequence (DNA): TGTGCCAGCAGTGAATATGAGGGGACTTACAATGAGCAGTTCTTC. The rearrangement uses TRBV25-1 and TRBJ2-1; weak D call: TRBD2 (6 bases). The CDR3 consists of 15 residues. Germline CDR1 MGHDK, CDR2 SYGVNS. Trimming took 0 bases from V and 4 from J, leaving 10 bases between them.

This clone was observed a handful of times. The V gene is TRBV11-2, the J gene TRBJ2-7; 7 nucleotides line up with TRBD2. The ends lost 2 bases at V and 1 base at J; junction bases unmatched: 5. Looked up from germline, CDR1 is SGHAT and CDR2 is FQNNGV. This CDR3 has 15 amino acids. This chain's CDR3 is CASSLPTGGSYEQYF. The CDR3 DNA is TGTGCCAGCAGCTTACCAACGGGAGGTTCCTACGAGCAGTACTTC.